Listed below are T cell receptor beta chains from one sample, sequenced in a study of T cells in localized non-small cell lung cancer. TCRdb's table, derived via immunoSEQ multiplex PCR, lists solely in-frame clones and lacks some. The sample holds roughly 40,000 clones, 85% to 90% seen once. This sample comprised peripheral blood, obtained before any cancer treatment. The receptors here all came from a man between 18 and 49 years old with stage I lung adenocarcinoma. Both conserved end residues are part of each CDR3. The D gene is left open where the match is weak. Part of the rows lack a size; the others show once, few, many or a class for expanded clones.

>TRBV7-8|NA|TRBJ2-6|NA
CASSLLGSGANVLTF
TGTGCCAGCAGCTTGTTGGGCTCTGGGGCCAACGTCCTGACTTTC
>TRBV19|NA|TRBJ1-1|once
CASSIRWGTEAFF
TGTGCCAGTAGTATACGCTGGGGCACTGAAGCTTTCTTT
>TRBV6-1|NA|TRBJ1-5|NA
CASSEDRGVSQPQHF
TGTGCCAGCAGTGAAGATCGGGGGGTAAGTCAGCCCCAGCATTTT
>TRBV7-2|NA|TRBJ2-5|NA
CASSLGQIQETQYF
TGTGCCAGCAGCTTAGGTCAGATCCAAGAGACCCAGTACTTC
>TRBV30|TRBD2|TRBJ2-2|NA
CAWRASGGTGELFF
TGTGCCTGGAGGGCTAGCGGGGGGACCGGGGAGCTGTTTTTT
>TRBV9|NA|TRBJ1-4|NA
CASSVESGSEKLFF
TGTGCCAGCAGCGTAGAGAGCGGGAGTGAAAAACTGTTTTTT
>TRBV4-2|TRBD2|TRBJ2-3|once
CASSQALPLAVQGGDTQYF
TGTGCCAGCAGCCAAGCGCTACCACTAGCCGTGCAGGGAGGGGATACGCAGTATTTT
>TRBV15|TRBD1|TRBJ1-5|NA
CATTTGQGPQHF
TGTGCCACCACTACGGGACAGGGGCCCCAGCATTTT
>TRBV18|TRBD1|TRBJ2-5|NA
CVSSDGTGGAQETQYF
TGTGTCAGCTCCGACGGGACAGGGGGCGCCCAAGAGACCCAGTACTTC
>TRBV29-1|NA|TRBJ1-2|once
CSVEDQTAGYGYTF
TGCAGCGTTGAAGATCAGACCGCTGGCTATGGCTACACCTTC
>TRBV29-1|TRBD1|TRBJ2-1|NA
CSVDRAPVSFYNEQFF
TGCAGCGTAGACAGGGCTCCCGTGTCGTTTTACAATGAGCAGTTCTTC
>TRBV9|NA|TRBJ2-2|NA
CASSSPPGTSRDTGELFF
TGTGCCAGCAGCTCCCCCCCGGGGACATCGAGGGACACCGGGGAGCTGTTTTTT
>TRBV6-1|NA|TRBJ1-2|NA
CASSERWEGGYTF
TGTGCCAGCAGTGAAAGATGGGAGGGTGGCTACACCTTC
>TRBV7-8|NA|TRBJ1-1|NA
CASSVVEAKNTEAFF
TGTGCCAGCAGCGTTGTGGAAGCGAAGAACACTGAAGCTTTCTTT
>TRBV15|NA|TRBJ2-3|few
CATSTEGGQGDTQYF
TGTGCCACCAGCACCGAGGGGGGGCAAGGAGATACACAGTATTTT
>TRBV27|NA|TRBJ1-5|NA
CASSPGRGNNQPQHF
TGTGCCAGCAGTCCAGGGAGGGGGAACAATCAGCCCCAGCATTTT
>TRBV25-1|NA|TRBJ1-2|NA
CASSVDTNYGYTF
TGTGCCAGCAGTGTGGACACAAACTATGGCTACACCTTC
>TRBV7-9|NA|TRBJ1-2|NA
CASSRTLDTSYGYTF
TGTGCCAGCAGCCGGACCCTCGATACCTCTTATGGCTACACCTTC
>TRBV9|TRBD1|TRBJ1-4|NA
CASSVGQGAEKLFF
TGTGCCAGCAGCGTGGGACAGGGCGCCGAAAAACTGTTTTTT
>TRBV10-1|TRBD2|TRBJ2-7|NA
CASSEGAGGIYEQYF
TGCGCCAGCAGTGAGGGGGCGGGGGGCATCTACGAGCAGTACTTC
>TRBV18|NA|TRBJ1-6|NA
CASSPDNSPLHF
TGTGCCAGCTCACCGGATAATTCACCCCTCCACTTT
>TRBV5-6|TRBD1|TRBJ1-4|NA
CASSLTGQSEKLFF
TGTGCCAGCAGCCTGACAGGGCAAAGTGAAAAACTGTTTTTT
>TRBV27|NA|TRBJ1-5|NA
CASSLFFNQPQHF
TGTGCCAGCAGTTTATTTTTCAATCAGCCCCAGCATTTT
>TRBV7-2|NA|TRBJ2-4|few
CASSLAVTRNIQYF
TGTGCCAGCAGCTTAGCCGTCACGAGAAACATTCAGTACTTC
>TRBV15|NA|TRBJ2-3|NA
CATSRVNLAPSTDTQYF
TGTGCCACCAGCAGGGTCAATCTAGCGCCCAGCACAGATACGCAGTATTTT
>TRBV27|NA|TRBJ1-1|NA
CASSLYYNTEAFF
TGTGCCAGCAGTTTATACTACAACACTGAAGCTTTCTTT
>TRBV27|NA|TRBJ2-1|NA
CASSPRGDPNSYNEQFF
TGTGCCAGCAGTCCGAGGGGGGACCCTAACTCCTACAATGAGCAGTTCTTC
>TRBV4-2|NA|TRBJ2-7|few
CASSHLGDIYEQYF
TGTGCCAGCAGCCACCTCGGGGACATCTACGAGCAGTACTTC
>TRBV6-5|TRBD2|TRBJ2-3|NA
CATQAGGPTDTQYF
TGTGCCACTCAAGCGGGGGGCCCCACAGATACGCAGTATTTT
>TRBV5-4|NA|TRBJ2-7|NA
CASSLVTGSSYEQYF
TGTGCCAGCAGCTTGGTCACAGGATCTTCCTACGAGCAGTACTTC
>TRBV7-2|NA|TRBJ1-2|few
CASSLLGATNYGYTF
TGTGCCAGCAGCTTATTGGGGGCAACTAACTATGGCTACACCTTC
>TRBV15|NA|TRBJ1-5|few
CATSRDTGTYSNQPQHF
TGTGCCACCAGCAGAGATACGGGGACTTATAGCAATCAGCCCCAGCATTTT
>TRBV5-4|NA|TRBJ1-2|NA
CASYRHGWETSNYGYTF
TGTGCCAGCTACCGGCATGGGTGGGAGACCTCTAACTATGGCTACACCTTC
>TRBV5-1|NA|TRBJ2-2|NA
CASSLQLIANTGELFF
TGCGCCAGCAGCTTACAACTGATCGCGAACACCGGGGAGCTGTTTTTT
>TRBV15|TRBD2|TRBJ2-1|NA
CATSRDPGSGGQEQFF
TGTGCCACCAGCAGAGATCCGGGTAGCGGGGGGCAGGAGCAGTTCTTC
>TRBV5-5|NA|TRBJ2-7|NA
CASSLTSNEQYF
TGTGCCAGCAGCTTGACGAGTAACGAGCAGTACTTC
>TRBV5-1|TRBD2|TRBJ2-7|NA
CASTWASGGYEQYF
TGCGCCAGCACCTGGGCTAGCGGGGGCTACGAGCAGTACTTC
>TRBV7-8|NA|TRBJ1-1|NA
CASSLALSEAFF
TGTGCCAGCAGCTTAGCGCTATCCGAAGCTTTCTTT
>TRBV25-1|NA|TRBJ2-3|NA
CASSHPADTQYF
TGTGCCAGCAGCCATCCCGCAGATACGCAGTATTTT
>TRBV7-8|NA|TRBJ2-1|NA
CASSSLTGLVEFF
TGTGCCAGCAGCTCTCTTACAGGGCTTGTTGAGTTCTTC
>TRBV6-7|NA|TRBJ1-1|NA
CASSYASGMNTEAFF
TGTGCCAGCAGTTACGCCTCCGGGATGAACACTGAAGCTTTCTTT
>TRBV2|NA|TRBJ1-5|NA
CASSDGGLSNQPQHF
TGTGCCAGCAGTGATGGGGGCTTAAGCAATCAGCCCCAGCATTTT